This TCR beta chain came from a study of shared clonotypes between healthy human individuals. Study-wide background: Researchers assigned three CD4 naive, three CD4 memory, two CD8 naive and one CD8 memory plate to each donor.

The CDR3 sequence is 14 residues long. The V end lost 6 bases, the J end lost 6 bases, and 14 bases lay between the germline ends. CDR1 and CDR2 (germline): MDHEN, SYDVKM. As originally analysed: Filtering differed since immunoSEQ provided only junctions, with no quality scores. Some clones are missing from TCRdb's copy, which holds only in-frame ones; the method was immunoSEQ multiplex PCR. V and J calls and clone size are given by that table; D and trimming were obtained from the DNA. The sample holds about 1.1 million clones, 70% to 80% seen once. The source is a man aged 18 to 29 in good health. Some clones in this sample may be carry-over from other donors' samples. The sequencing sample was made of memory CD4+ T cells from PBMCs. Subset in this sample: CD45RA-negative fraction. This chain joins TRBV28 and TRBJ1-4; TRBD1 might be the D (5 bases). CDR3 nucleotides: TGTGCCAGCAGCCCCCAGGGTGGGCATGAAAAACTGTTTTTT. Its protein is CASSPQGGHEKLFF.